A single sample is the source of the 4 T cell receptor beta chains below, sequenced in a study of blood T cell repertoires in COVID-19. The assay was immunoSEQ multiplex PCR, and TCRdb's table has in-frame clones only and misses some. The repertoire holds just over 150,000 clones, with around 92% as singletons. Sequences were obtained from peripheral blood. These receptor sequences come from a man aged 30-40 years with COVID-19, enrolled during active disease.

J is TRBJ2-2 and V is TRBV19, with 11 bases matching TRBD1. With 7 bases clipped from V and 5 bases from J, the junction kept 6 bases outside the gene matches. CDR1 LNHDA and CDR2 SQIVND come from the germline V gene (reference sequence). CDR3 length: 15 residues. Here the CDR3 reads CASMRDRGRTGELFF. The CDR3 DNA follows: TGTGCCAGTATGCGGGACAGGGGGAGGACCGGGGAGCTGTTTTTT. Supplemented by reference TRBV19 and TRBJ2-2, the full variable domain reads DGGITQSPKYLFRKEGQNVTLSCEQNLNHDAMYWYRQDPGQGLRLIYYSQIVNDFQKGDIAEGYSVSREKKESFPLTVTSAQKNPTAFYLCASMRDRGRTGELFFGEGSRLTVL.

V and J are TRBV7-2 and TRBJ2-3, with no clear D. V lost 5 bases and J 4 bases, leaving 10 bases between the germline ends. Per germline, CDR1 SGHTA and CDR2 FQGNSA. There are 13 residues in the CDR3. CDR3 DNA: TGTGCCAGCAGCCCCGACACCGCAGATACGCAGTATTTT. Translating gives CASSPDTADTQYF.

CDR3 sequence (DNA): TGTGCCAGCAGCCCGGCTAGCGGGGGTGGGTCCTACGAGCAGTACTTC. This translates into CASSPASGGGSYEQYF. The chain uses TRBV3-1 (or the pseudogene TRBV3-2) and TRBJ2-7, with TRBD2 matching 10 bases. CDR3 length equals 16 residues. Trimming cost V 4 bases and J 1 base; bases outside gene matches: 7. The germline V gene has CDR1 LGHDT and CDR2 YNNKEL (reference sequence).

The chain is built from TRBV5-4 and TRBJ1-5; tentative D call: TRBD1 (6 bases). The V end lost 2 bases, the J end lost 2 bases, and 11 bases lay between the germline ends. The CDR3 is made up of 15 amino acids. Germline V lookup: CDR1 SGHNT, CDR2 YYREEE (reference sequence). For the CDR3, the DNA is TGTGCCAGCAGCTTAGGGGGTCGTGGCAATCAGCCCCAGCATTTT. Amino acid sequence: CASSLGGRGNQPQHF.